This TCR beta chain was retrieved from a study of cytomegalovirus exposure and HLA in healthy donors. The PCR had 60 Vbeta and 13 Jbeta primers. The repertoire was sequenced with immunoSEQ multiplex PCR; TCRdb's copy has only in-frame clones and lacks some. Here the sample spans 90,000 to 130,000 clones, approximately 80% being singletons. Germline-derived CDR1 and CDR2 are SGHTA and FQGTGA. V lost 11 bases, J lost 7 bases, and 11 bases stayed unmatched. This CDR3 region has 12 residues. The chain uses TRBV7-3 and TRBJ2-7; 7 bases fit TRBD1. Sequences were obtained from PBMCs. This receptor was taken from a woman aged 60 to 75 in good health and CMV-seropositive. CDR3 bases: TGTGCCGCCGGGCAGGGGGTAGGGGAGCAGTACTTC. It specifies CAAGQGVGEQYF. The whole variable domain, remainder taken from reference TRBV7-3 and TRBJ2-7, is GAGVSQTPSNKVTEKGKYVELRCDPISGHTALYWYRQSLGQGPEFLIYFQGTGAADDSGLPNDRFFAVRPEGSVSTLKIQRTERGDSAVYLCAAGQGVGEQYFGPGTRLTVT.